This T cell receptor beta chain was captured by sequencing in a study of CD8 T cells in ankylosing spondylitis. General study findings and limits: Significantly higher representation of disease-linked clones was reported for matched ankylosing spondylitis synovial fluid. Seemingly distinctive of ankylosing spondylitis blood was a TCR beta motif formed by eight highly homologous variants. Reactive arthritis synovial fluid and blood previously showed some of these motif variants. In peripheral blood, disease-linked CD8+ clones occurred at relatively low frequencies.

To note about this clonotype: Its antigen remains unknown.

This CDR3 is built from 13 residues. With 7 bases removed from V and 6 bases from J, the gap between germline ends came to 13 bases. From germline, CDR1 is SGHAT and CDR2 FQNNGV. Each TCR beta library was made by quantitative 5'-RACE that incorporated molecular barcodes. Each CDR3 protein is one row after TCRdb ran MiXCR on the 5' RACE reads. The data show 450,000 to 550,000 distinct CDR3 sequences, approximately 5% seen once. J is TRBJ2-1 and V is TRBV11-2; D gene uncertain. The TCR comes from a male donor with ankylosing spondylitis. Sequencing used blood, either unsorted or a sorted T cell fraction (not recorded which). CDR3 in DNA: TGTGCCAGCATCCCAAGTTGGGGCAATGAGCAGTTCTTC. Protein sequence: CASIPSWGNEQFF.